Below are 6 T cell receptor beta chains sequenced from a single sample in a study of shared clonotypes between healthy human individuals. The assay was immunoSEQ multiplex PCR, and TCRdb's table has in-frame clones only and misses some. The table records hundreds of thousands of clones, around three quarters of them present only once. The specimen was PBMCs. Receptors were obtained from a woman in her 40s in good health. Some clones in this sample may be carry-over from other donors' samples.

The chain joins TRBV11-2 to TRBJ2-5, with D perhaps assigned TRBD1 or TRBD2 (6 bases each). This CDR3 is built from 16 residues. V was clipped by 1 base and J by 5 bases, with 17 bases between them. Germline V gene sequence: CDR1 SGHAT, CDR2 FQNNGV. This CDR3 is CASSLVSGAVSETQYF. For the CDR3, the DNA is TGTGCCAGCAGCTTAGTTTCGGGGGCAGTCTCGGAGACCCAGTACTTC.

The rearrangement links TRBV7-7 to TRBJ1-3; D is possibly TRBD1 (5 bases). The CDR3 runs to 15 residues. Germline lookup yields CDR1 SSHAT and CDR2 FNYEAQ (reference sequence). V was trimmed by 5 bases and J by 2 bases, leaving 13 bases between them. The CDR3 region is CASSQGENPGNTIYF. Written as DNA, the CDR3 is TGTGCCAGCAGCCAAGGGGAGAACCCTGGAAACACCATATATTTT.

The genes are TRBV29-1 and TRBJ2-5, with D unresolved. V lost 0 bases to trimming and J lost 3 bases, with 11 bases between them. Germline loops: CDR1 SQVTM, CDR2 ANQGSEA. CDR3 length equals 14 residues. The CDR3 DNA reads TGCAGCGTTGAAGATTTGTGGGGTGAAGAGACCCAGTACTTC. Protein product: CSVEDLWGEETQYF.

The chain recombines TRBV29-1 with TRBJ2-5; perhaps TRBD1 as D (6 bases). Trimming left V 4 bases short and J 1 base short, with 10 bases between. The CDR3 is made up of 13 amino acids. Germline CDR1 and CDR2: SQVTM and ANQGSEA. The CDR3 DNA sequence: TGCAGCGTTGGGACAGAGTTCCAAGAGACCCAGTACTTC. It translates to CSVGTEFQETQYF.

The CDR3 bases are TGCGCCAGCAGCTTGGCCGCGACAGGAGGCCACAAGCAGTACTTC. Encoded protein: CASSLAATGGHKQYF. V usage is TRBV5-1 and J usage is TRBJ2-7; D is possibly TRBD1 (6 bases). The CDR3 totals 15 residues. Germline V gene sequence: CDR1 SGHRS, CDR2 YFSETQ. Trimming took 0 bases from V and 8 from J, leaving 18 bases between them.

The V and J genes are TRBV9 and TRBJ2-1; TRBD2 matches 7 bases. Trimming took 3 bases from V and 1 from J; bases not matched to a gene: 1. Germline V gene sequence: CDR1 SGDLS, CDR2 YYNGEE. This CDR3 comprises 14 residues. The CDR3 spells CASSEAGSYNEQFF. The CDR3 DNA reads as TGTGCCAGCAGCGAAGCGGGGTCCTACAATGAGCAGTTCTTC.